This T cell receptor (beta chain) was retrieved from a study of blood T cell repertoires in COVID-19. On the study more broadly: Spain, Italy and the United States supplied samples that represented acute and convalescent COVID-19.

Assay used: immunoSEQ multiplex PCR; TCRdb lists only in-frame clones, some missing. The sample records roughly 56,000 clones, approximately 84% being singletons. Per germline, CDR1 KGHSH and CDR2 LQKENI. CDR3 size: 15 residues. V was pared by 5 bases and J by 10 bases, with 7 bases of the junction left unmatched. Input material: peripheral blood. This chain links TRBV18 with TRBJ2-1, with 14 bases that match TRBD2. This TCR came from a human donor in a cohort sampled during active COVID-19. CDR3 sequence reads: CASSTGLAGETEQFF. CDR3 DNA sequence: TGTGCCAGCTCAACGGGACTAGCGGGAGAAACAGAGCAGTTCTTC.